This T cell receptor (beta chain) was obtained from a study of OX40 agonist ivuxolimab in advanced cancers. In the study overall: Of mixed ages from about 23 to 90 and averaging around 60 years, the group was around 78% male.

Per the germline V gene, CDR1 is SGDLS and CDR2 is YYNGEE. CDR3 size: 15 residues. V dropped 4 bases and J dropped 3 bases, with 13 bases sitting between them. Measured with immunoSEQ multiplex PCR; TCRdb has only the in-frame clones, and not every one. The top ten hold 21% of the sample, which has about 27,000 clones, approximately 85% seen once. The chain links TRBV9 to TRBJ1-4; D possibly corresponds to TRBD1 (5 bases). The sample in question was CD4+ or CD8+ T cells sorted from blood, obtained in a trial of the OX40 agonist ivuxolimab. The receptor's source is an adult with an advanced solid tumor such as melanoma, head and neck, liver or kidney cancer. CDR3 protein: CASSPSGGANEKLFF. CDR3 coding DNA: TGTGCCAGCAGCCCCTCCGGGGGTGCTAATGAAAAACTGTTTTTT.